A single sample gave rise to the 11 T cell receptor beta chains below, sequenced in a study of blood T cell repertoires in COVID-19. Profiled with immunoSEQ multiplex PCR; TCRdb holds only in-frame clones, not every one. Of roughly 71,000 clones listed, under 90% were seen once; the top ten hold about 20%. Sequencing was done on a sample of peripheral blood. The receptors were sampled from a man between 65 and 85 years old who had recovered from COVID-19.

The chain joins TRBV6-4 to TRBJ2-3, with D perhaps matching TRBD1 (5 bases). The CDR3 has 14 amino acids. The V end was cut by 6 bases, the J end by 2 bases, with 12 bases between. The germline CDR1 and CDR2 sequences are MRHNA and SNTAGT. The CDR3 spells CASSTDRFTDTQYF. CDR3 coding DNA: TGTGCCAGCAGCACTGACAGATTCACAGATACGCAGTATTTT.

The chain links TRBV30 to TRBJ1-6; 7 bases line up with TRBD1. The length of the CDR3 is 13 residues. Germline CDR1 is GTSNPN and CDR2 is SVGIG (reference sequence). V lost 3 bases to trimming and J lost 10 bases; unmatched junction nucleotides: 6. In DNA form, the CDR3 reads TGTGCCTGGAGAGTTGGCAGGGGGTCACCCCTCCACTTT. As protein: CAWRVGRGSPLHF.

The gene calls are TRBV7-2 and TRBJ1-5, with no clear D. V was pared by 5 bases and J by 10 bases, with 21 bases between. CDR3 length: 15 residues. Germline values: CDR1 SGHTA, CDR2 FQGNSA. CDR3 sequence: CASSPAAAALRPQHF. In DNA, the CDR3 is TGTGCCAGCAGCCCCGCCGCCGCGGCCCTCCGTCCCCAGCATTTT.

This rearrangement joins TRBV18 to TRBJ1-3; TRBD1 matches 8 bases. The ends lost 3 bases at V and 6 bases at J; junction bases unmatched: 4. Germline CDR1 and CDR2: KGHSH and LQKENI. The CDR3 totals 14 residues. As DNA, the CDR3 is TGTGCCAGCTCACCTTTGACAGGGGTAAACACCATATATTTT. Translating gives CASSPLTGVNTIYF. The full variable domain, with the rest looked up from reference TRBV18 and TRBJ1-3, is NAGVMQNPRHLVRRRGQEARLRCSPMKGHSHVYWYRQLPEEGLKFMVYLQKENIIDESGMPKERFSAEFPKEGPSILRIQQVVRGDSAAYFCASSPLTGVNTIYFGEGSWLTVV.

This clone appeared once. This chain links TRBV4-3 with TRBJ2-7, with 7 bases aligning to TRBD2. J was trimmed by 0 bases and V by 3 bases; bases with no gene match: 5. Germline CDR1 LGHNA, CDR2 YSLEER. The CDR3 contains 15 residues. CDR3 sequence: CASSQGREFSYEQYF. CDR3 bases: TGCGCCAGCAGCCAGGGGCGGGAGTTCTCCTACGAGCAGTACTTC.

The rearrangement joins TRBV5-8 to TRBJ2-1; tentative D call: TRBD1 (6 bases). The V end lost 9 bases, the J end lost 0 bases, and 13 bases lay between the germline ends. CDR3 length: 14 amino acids. In germline, CDR1 is SGHTS, CDR2 YDEGEE. The CDR3, as DNA: TGTGCCACACAGGGAAGAGCCTCCTACAATGAGCAGTTCTTC. Translation: CATQGRASYNEQFF.

The genes are TRBV10-1 and TRBJ2-7; D is possibly TRBD2 (6 bases). The germline V gene encodes CDR1 WNHNN and CDR2 SYGVQD (reference sequence). This CDR3 has 14 amino acids. Trimming shortened V by 0 bases and J by 4 bases, and 10 bases separated the two germline ends. The CDR3 reads CASSESGGRYEQYF. The DNA of the CDR3 is TGCGCCAGCAGTGAGTCCGGGGGAAGATACGAGCAGTACTTC.

The CDR3 nucleotides read TGTGCCAGCAGTTACCGGGACAGACAAAGAGAGACCCAGTACTTC. Translated: CASSYRDRQRETQYF. J is TRBJ2-5 and V is TRBV6-6; 7 bases match TRBD1. The ends lost 2 bases at V and 4 bases at J; junction bases unmatched: 7. The CDR3 totals 15 residues. The germline V gene encodes CDR1 MNHNY and CDR2 SVGAGI (reference sequence).

This clone was counted only a few times. Here the CDR3 DNA reads TGTGCCATCACCCGAGCCCTAGCGGGCCGAGTGAATGAGCAGTTCTTC. Its protein product is CAITRALAGRVNEQFF. This rearrangement joins TRBV10-3 to TRBJ2-1; 8 nucleotides match TRBD2. Per germline, CDR1 ENHRY and CDR2 SYGVKD. The CDR3 consists of 16 residues. The V segment lost 7 bases and the J segment 7 bases; nucleotides outside the gene matches: 15.

V and J are TRBV7-2 and TRBJ2-3, with 7 bases matching TRBD2. The trim removed 5 bases at V and 3 bases at J, leaving 11 bases unmatched. The CDR3 covers 16 residues. The germline V gene encodes CDR1 SGHTA and CDR2 FQGNSA. The CDR3: CASSRTYGTITDTQYF. DNA of the CDR3: TGTGCCAGCAGCCGTACCTACGGGACTATTACAGATACGCAGTATTTT.

The V gene is TRBV20-1, the J gene TRBJ1-6; no clear D. The length of the CDR3 is 15 residues. CDR1 DFQATT and CDR2 SNEGSKA come from the germline V gene (reference sequence). V lost 3 bases and J 3 bases, leaving 12 bases between the germline ends. CDR3 bases: TGCAGTGCTAGTCCCGGAAGCGACTATAATTCACCCCTCCACTTT. It is translated as CSASPGSDYNSPLHF.